The clone carrying this T cell receptor (beta chain) was detected a few times. Its target is unknown. Documented time point: newly diagnosed GD, antithyroid drugs for less than 3 months. PBMC RNA was the source of the TCR library. This specimen comes from a study of regulatory T cells in long-lasting Graves disease. Study conclusions and caveats: There was favoring of TRBV28, TRBJ1-2 and TRBJ2-5 in persistent disease.

Combining iRepertoire HTBI primers with Arm-PCR of CDR3 regions, the authors built TCR beta libraries. Each CDR3 protein gets one entry after TCRdb re-called the multiplex PCR reads with MiXCR. Among approximately 540,000 distinct CDR3 sequences listed, around 12% were seen once. The V gene lost 0 bases and the J gene lost 2 bases, with 9 bases spanning the gap. Germline loops: CDR1 SGDLS, CDR2 YYNGEE. This CDR3 contains 14 residues. These records were also assigned to another study, of T cells in Graves' hyperthyroidism and ophthalmopathy. That paper adds: The hyperthyroidism was newly diagnosed and had lasted under 2 months; the patients were aged 18 to 65. Blood held most thyroid clonotypes expanded above 0.001 frequency.

The J gene is TRBJ2-7, the V gene TRBV9; tentative D call: TRBD2 (5 bases). The sequence came from a woman aged 25 to 39 with Graves disease. Material: peripheral blood mononuclear cells (PBMCs), obtained at new diagnosis, from a patient treated with antithyroid drugs. The CDR3 nucleotides read TGTGCCAGCAGCGTAGTTGGAGGCCCCTACGAGCAGTACTTC. It codes for CASSVVGGPYEQYF.